This TCR beta chain is drawn from a study of shared clonotypes between healthy human individuals. V was pared by 7 bases and J by 6 bases, with 20 bases between. The CDR3 runs to 15 residues. From germline, CDR1 is ENHRY and CDR2 SYGVKD. Replicate PCRs from sorted subsets contained around 190 ng DNA, which is 29,000 or so T cell genomes. Repertoires were generated with immunoSEQ multiplex PCR, while TCRdb's copy carries only in-frame clones and drops some. The table lists around 2.1 million clones, 90% to 97% of them singletons. The sequence was collected from a man aged 18 to 30 in good health. V gene TRBV10-3 combines with J gene TRBJ2-3; a possible D gene is TRBD2 (6 bases). Material: naive CD4+ T cells sorted from blood. Stated subset: CD45RA+ positively selected. The CDR3 protein is CAITPGSGPADTQYF. CDR3 nucleotide sequence: TGTGCCATCACCCCCGGGAGCGGGCCGGCGGATACGCAGTATTTT.